Presented here are 9 T cell receptor beta chains from one specimen sequenced in a study of metastatic and nonmetastatic thyroid tumors. Ahead of thyroid surgery, no patient had received treatment of any kind. TCRdb re-called clones from the PCR reads using MiXCR. In the table there are 7,000 to 9,500 clones, approximately 33% of which are singletons. Material for sequencing was tumor tissue. Every receptor here comes from a female donor with papillary thyroid cancer or a benign thyroid nodule (not recorded which). Some clones in this sample may be carry-over from other donors' samples.

This clone was picked up a small number of times. V usage is TRBV28 and J usage is TRBJ1-1; the D gene is possibly TRBD1 (6 bases). The germline gives CDR1 MDHEN, CDR2 SYDVKM. CDR3 length: 15 amino acids. V lost 5 bases and J 11 bases, leaving 24 bases between the germline ends. The CDR3 is CASSQPARGAAVAFF. CDR3 nucleotide sequence: TGTGCCAGCAGTCAACCCGCAAGGGGGGCAGCAGTTGCTTTCTTT.

By sample fraction, this clone is large (0.1 to 1%). The chain has TRBV20-1 and TRBJ2-2; D is uncertain. There are 15 residues in the CDR3. Germline V lookup: CDR1 DFQATT, CDR2 SNEGSKA (reference sequence). V was shortened by 0 bases and J by 8 bases, with 16 bases between the two germline ends. The CDR3: CSARDSTDREGELFF. Written as DNA, the CDR3 is TGCAGTGCTAGAGATAGTACAGACCGAGAAGGGGAGCTGTTTTTT.

The chain recombines TRBV12-3 or TRBV12-4 with TRBJ2-1, with 9 bases fitting TRBD2. The CDR3 covers 16 residues. V trimming: 1 base; J trimming: 8 bases; junction bases outside the gene matches: 9. The chain's CDR3 is CASSLVRLAGIDEQFF. The DNA of the CDR3 is TGTGCCAGCAGTTTAGTCCGGCTAGCGGGAATTGATGAGCAGTTCTTC.

The chain links TRBV2 to TRBJ1-2; no firm D call. V was trimmed by 9 bases and J by 2 bases, leaving 13 bases between them. The CDR3 has 13 residues. CDR1 and CDR2 from the germline V gene are SNHLY and FYNNEI. CDR3 protein: CASNQDGNYGYTF. The CDR3 region has the DNA TGTGCCAGTAACCAGGACGGAAACTATGGCTACACCTTC.

By share, this clone counts as medium-sized (0.01 to 0.1%). The chain carries TRBV7-2 and TRBJ2-1; 11 bases match TRBD2. Germline V lookup: CDR1 SGHTA, CDR2 FQGNSA. The J segment lost 6 bases and the V segment lost 2 bases, leaving 3 bases of the junction unmatched. The CDR3 loop spans 15 amino acids. The CDR3 is CASSLSLAGGNEQFF. CDR3 sequence (DNA): TGTGCCAGCAGCTTAAGCCTAGCGGGAGGCAATGAGCAGTTCTTC.

The rearrangement joins TRBV5-1 to TRBJ2-5; D is possibly TRBD1 or TRBD2 (5 bases each). Near its end, the DNA agrees better with TRBJ2-1, so the J call may be wrong. The CDR3 sequence is 14 residues long. The V gene's germline CDR1 is SGHRS and CDR2 YFSETQ. In nucleotides, the CDR3 is TGCGCCAGCAGCTTACCCGGGACCCTGGATGAGCAGTTCTTC. Residues: CASSLPGTLDEQFF.

The V gene is TRBV12-3 or TRBV12-4, the J gene TRBJ2-3, with D maybe TRBD2 (5 bases). The CDR3 loop spans 15 amino acids. Trimming cost V 0 bases and J 6 bases, with 13 bases left between them. For the CDR3, the DNA is TGTGCCAGCAGTTTAGCGGAAGAGCGAGGGGATACGCAGTATTTT. Translated: CASSLAEERGDTQYF.

The gene calls are TRBV25-1 and TRBJ2-2; 8 positions match TRBD2. With V trimmed by 6 bases and J by 5 bases, 23 bases remained unmatched. In germline, CDR1 is MGHDK, CDR2 SYGVNS. The CDR3 extends over 20 amino acids. The chain's CDR3 is CASSPLFGGGPSGGTGELFF. CDR3 nucleotide sequence: TGTGCCAGCAGCCCCCTTTTTGGGGGAGGCCCATCGGGAGGGACCGGGGAGCTGTTTTTT.

In its sample, this clone ranks as medium-sized (0.01 to 0.1%). This chain joins TRBV7-9 and TRBJ2-1; 13 nucleotides agree with TRBD2. CDR1 and CDR2 from the germline V gene are SEHNR and FQNEAQ (reference sequence). Trimming cost V 4 bases and J 5 bases; bases outside gene matches: 8. The CDR3 sequence is 17 residues long. CDR3 protein: CASSSPLGTSGNNEQFF. In DNA form, the CDR3 reads TGTGCCAGCAGCTCCCCCCTCGGGACTAGCGGGAACAATGAGCAGTTCTTC.